Following are 32 T cell receptor beta chains from one sample sequenced in a study of OX40 agonist ivuxolimab in advanced cancers. Profiling relied on immunoSEQ multiplex PCR, and the TCRdb table lists in-frame clones only, not all of them. The profile covers fewer than 25,000 clones, with over 75% appearing a single time and approximately 17% taken by the ten largest. The specimen comprised CD4+ or CD8+ T cells sorted from blood, sampled in a trial of the OX40 agonist ivuxolimab. These receptors came from an adult with an advanced solid tumor such as melanoma, head and neck, liver or kidney cancer.

V gene TRBV7-6 combines with J gene TRBJ2-1, with D possibly being TRBD2 (7 bases). From germline, CDR1 is SGHVS and CDR2 FNYEAQ. The CDR3 has 18 amino acids. Trimming shortened V by 0 bases and J by 0 bases, and 15 bases separated the two germline ends. The CDR3 reads CASSLATRGGSSYNEQFF. Written as DNA, the CDR3 is TGTGCCAGCAGCTTAGCGACTCGCGGGGGCAGCTCCTACAATGAGCAGTTCTTC.

This clone is medium-sized (0.01 to 0.1%) in the sample. This chain connects TRBV29-1 to TRBJ1-1; 9 positions agree with TRBD1. CDR1 SQVTM and CDR2 ANQGSEA come from the germline V gene. Trimming at V came to 7 bases and at J to 3 bases, leaving 9 bases not matched to a gene. The CDR3 loop spans 14 amino acids. CDR3 in DNA: TGCAGCGCCACCGGGACAGGGATGGACACTGAAGCTTTCTTT. Protein sequence: CSATGTGMDTEAFF.

The V gene is TRBV27, the J gene TRBJ2-7; 9 bases match TRBD1. Per germline, CDR1 MNHEY and CDR2 SMNVEV (reference sequence). V was pared by 5 bases and J by 4 bases, with 9 bases of the junction left unmatched. The CDR3 has 15 residues. CDR3 coding DNA: TGTGCCAGCAGTCCATATACAGGGGGCAAGTACGAGCAGTACTTC. Encoded protein: CASSPYTGGKYEQYF.

This clone has just a few counts. J is TRBJ1-6 and V is TRBV4-2; D is undetermined. CDR3 length: 13 residues. Looked up from germline, CDR1 is LGHNA and CDR2 is YNFKEQ. The V end lost 0 bases, the J end lost 10 bases, and 7 bases lay between the germline ends. The chain's CDR3 is CASSQDRGSPLHF. CDR3 nucleotides: TGTGCCAGCAGCCAAGATCGGGGATCACCCCTCCACTTT.

Note on this clone: This specimen includes other DNA sequences encoding the same CDR3. This sequence joins TRBV30 and TRBJ1-2; 7 nucleotides line up with TRBD1. The germline CDR1 and CDR2 sequences are GTSNPN and SVGIG (reference sequence). There are 12 residues in the CDR3. V dropped 2 bases and J dropped 11; count of bases not matched to a gene: 8. As DNA, the CDR3 is TGTGCCTGGAGTCCCACAGGGGTTGGTTACACCTTC. Encoded protein: CAWSPTGVGYTF.

The chain joins TRBV5-6 to TRBJ2-5, with 11 bases fitting TRBD1. The J call may be faulty, since TRBJ2-7 better matches the DNA end. In germline, CDR1 is SGHDT, CDR2 YYEEEE. The CDR3 runs to 15 residues. CDR3 protein: CASSSAGTGGYEQYF. The CDR3 nucleotides are TGTGCCAGCAGCAGCGCCGGGACAGGGGGCTACGAGCAGTACTTC.

The rearrangement joins TRBV4-3 to TRBJ1-4; D is unresolved. Trimming cost V 3 bases and J 6 bases, with 14 bases left between them. CDR1 is LGHNA and CDR2 is YSLEER in the germline V gene. The CDR3 totals 15 residues. In nucleotides, the CDR3 is TGCGCCAGCAGCCAGGGTGGATGGTTGGATGAAAAACTGTTTTTT. It translates to CASSQGGWLDEKLFF.

Written as DNA, the CDR3 is TGCAGCGTAAAGACTAGCGGGGGACCCTCCTACGAGCAGTACTTC. This codes for CSVKTSGGPSYEQYF. The chain is built from TRBV29-1 and TRBJ2-7, with 12 bases aligning to TRBD2. J was trimmed by 0 bases and V by 6 bases; bases with no gene match: 6. There are 15 residues in the CDR3. Germline V CDR1 and CDR2: SQVTM, ANQGSEA.

This clone was seen only once. The chain is built from TRBV6-1 and TRBJ2-1; 8 bases align to TRBD2. The CDR3 loop spans 13 amino acids. Germline V gives CDR1 MNHNS, CDR2 SASEGT. V gave up 8 bases and J gave up 9 bases; unmatched junction bases: 9. The CDR3 DNA follows: TGTGCCAGCGCAACGGGGGGGCCTAGTGAGCAGTTCTTC. As protein: CASATGGPSEQFF.

The rearrangement uses TRBV27 and TRBJ1-2, with 7 bases that match TRBD1. Germline lookup yields CDR1 MNHEY and CDR2 SMNVEV (reference sequence). This CDR3 has 14 residues. V lost 3 bases to trimming and J lost 8 bases; unmatched junction nucleotides: 9. This chain's CDR3 is CASSLWAGGNGYTF. CDR3 sequence (DNA): TGTGCCAGCAGTTTGTGGGCAGGGGGGAACGGCTACACCTTC.

This sequence joins TRBV14 and TRBJ2-2, with a weak D call TRBD1 (6 bases). This CDR3 contains 16 residues. Germline loops: CDR1 SGHDN, CDR2 FVKESK. Trimming cost V 4 bases and J 6 bases, with 18 bases left between them. CDR3 DNA: TGTGCCAGCAGCCGTAAAGTAACAGGGAAAGCCGGGGAGCTGTTTTTT. Translated, it gives CASSRKVTGKAGELFF.

The CDR3 sequence is CTSSPPDSLQETQYF. In DNA, the CDR3 is TGCACCAGCAGCCCCCCGGACAGCTTACAAGAGACCCAGTACTTC. The chain joins TRBV1 to TRBJ2-5; TRBD1 was called by the table and not checked on the DNA. TRBV1 is a documented pseudogene. This CDR3 has 15 amino acids.

The chain is built from TRBV5-1 and TRBJ2-1; D uncertain. The CDR3 runs to 14 residues. Per germline, CDR1 SGHRS and CDR2 YFSETQ. Trimming pared 5 bases from V and 0 bases from J, leaving 9 bases between. CDR3 in DNA: TGCGCCAGCAGGCCTTCTAGCTCCTACAATGAGCAGTTCTTC. Translated: CASRPSSSYNEQFF.

The chain recombines TRBV4-1 with TRBJ1-4; D gene uncertain. Trimming stripped 4 bases from V and 5 bases from J, with 17 bases between. CDR3 length: 16 residues. Germline values: CDR1 MGHRA, CDR2 YSYEKL. CDR3 nucleotides: TGCGCCAGCAGCCTCAGCCTAGGGCCGGCAAATGAAAAACTGTTTTTT. Translating it yields CASSLSLGPANEKLFF.

The rearrangement links TRBV27 to TRBJ2-7; no firm D call. Germline V gene sequence: CDR1 MNHEY, CDR2 SMNVEV (reference sequence). V was clipped by 1 base and J by 5 bases, with 9 bases between them. The CDR3 is 13 amino acids. Written as DNA, the CDR3 is TGTGCCAGCAGTTTATGGGGTTGGGACGAGCAGTACTTC. This sequence encodes CASSLWGWDEQYF.

V is TRBV29-1 and J is TRBJ2-7; TRBD1 might be the D (6 bases). Trimming stripped 8 bases from V and 0 bases from J, with 11 bases between. CDR1 is SQVTM, CDR2 ANQGSEA, per germline. The CDR3 sequence is 12 residues long. DNA for the CDR3: TGCAGCTACAGGGCTCACTCCTACGAGCAGTACTTC. Its protein product is CSYRAHSYEQYF.

The rearrangement uses TRBV29-1 and TRBJ1-2; D may be TRBD1 (5 bases). Germline CDR1 and CDR2: SQVTM and ANQGSEA. The V end was cut by 3 bases, the J end by 2 bases, with 10 bases between. The CDR3 length is 13 residues. The CDR3 protein is CSVEGLPNYGYTF. CDR3 bases: TGCAGCGTTGAGGGGCTTCCGAACTATGGCTACACCTTC. Drawing the rest from reference TRBV29-1 and TRBJ1-2, the complete variable domain is SAVISQKPSRDICQRGTSLTIQCQVDSQVTMMFWYRQQPGQSLTLIATANQGSEATYESGFVIDKFPISRPNLTFSTLTVSNMSPEDSSIYLCSVEGLPNYGYTFGSGTRLTVV.

Here the CDR3 DNA reads TGTGCCAGCAGTGAGGAGTTCGGGGAGACCCAGTACTTC. It translates to CASSEEFGETQYF. V is TRBV25-1 and J is TRBJ2-5, with unresolved D. Germline loops: CDR1 MGHDK, CDR2 SYGVNS. The CDR3 loop spans 13 amino acids. V was trimmed by 3 bases and J by 5 bases, leaving 10 bases between them. Using reference TRBV25-1 and TRBJ2-5 for the parts outside the CDR3, the full variable domain is EADIYQTPRYLVIGTGKKITLECSQTMGHDKMYWYQQDPGMELHLIHYSYGVNSTEKGDLSSESTVSRIRTEHFPLTLESARPSHTSQYLCASSEEFGETQYFGPGTRLLVL.

This sequence joins TRBV5-6 and TRBJ2-7; D is possibly TRBD2 (5 bases). This CDR3 comprises 15 residues. The V gene lost 4 bases and the J gene lost 5 bases, with 19 bases spanning the gap. Germline V gene lookup returns CDR1 SGHDT and CDR2 YYEEEE. This CDR3 is CASSVRWEPNHEQYF. CDR3 sequence (DNA): TGTGCCAGCAGCGTGCGGTGGGAGCCTAACCACGAGCAGTACTTC.

The chain carries TRBV12-1 and TRBJ2-7. TRBV12-1 is noted as a pseudogene. The CDR3 loop spans 16 amino acids. The CDR3 protein is CASSFVRDGYSYEQYF. In DNA, the CDR3 is TGTGCCAGCAGCTTTGTCAGGGACGGTTACTCCTACGAGCAGTACTTC.

The chain employs TRBV6-1 and TRBJ2-1, with D perhaps TRBD2 (5 bases). This CDR3 has 14 residues. V dropped 5 bases and J dropped 8 bases, with 16 bases sitting between them. In germline, CDR1 is MNHNS, CDR2 SASEGT. Here the CDR3 reads CASSTERGSYEQFF. In DNA form, the CDR3 reads TGTGCCAGCAGTACAGAACGTGGGAGTTATGAGCAGTTCTTC.

V is TRBV6-5 and J is TRBJ2-7; D uncertain. This CDR3 region has 13 residues. Trimming left V 5 bases short and J 3 bases short, with 11 bases between. CDR1 MNHEY and CDR2 SVGAGI come from the germline V gene. CDR3 coding DNA: TGTGCCAGCAGTCCCGGGTTGTACTACGAGCAGTACTTC. This sequence encodes CASSPGLYYEQYF.

The chain joins TRBV7-2 to TRBJ1-1; D call uncertain. The CDR3 runs 14 residues. Germline CDR1 is SGHTA and CDR2 is FQGNSA. The V gene lost 2 bases and the J gene lost 5 bases, with 12 bases spanning the gap. The CDR3 protein is CASSLLPGETEAFF. The CDR3 region has the DNA TGTGCCAGCAGCTTACTCCCCGGTGAAACTGAAGCTTTCTTT.

The chain recombines TRBV23-1 with TRBJ1-1; a weak D match, TRBD1 (5 bases). TRBV23-1 has ORF status, its function being uncertain. This CDR3 contains 16 residues. DNA of the CDR3: TGCGCAGCAGTCAGCGTTGGGTGTACAGGCAACACTGAAGCTTTCTTT. As protein: CAAVSVGCTGNTEAFF.

J is TRBJ2-7 and V is TRBV2, with D perhaps TRBD2 (5 bases). V was trimmed by 8 bases and J by 6 bases, leaving 11 bases between them. CDR1 is SNHLY, CDR2 FYNNEI, per germline. The CDR3 consists of 11 residues. The CDR3 protein is CASGAGVEQYF. The CDR3 coding sequence is TGTGCCAGCGGTGCCGGGGTCGAGCAGTACTTC.

The V and J genes are TRBV6-5 and TRBJ1-2; the match to TRBD1 covers 8 bases. V lost 5 bases, J lost 6 bases, and 8 bases stayed unmatched. This CDR3 has 14 residues. Germline CDR1 MNHEY, CDR2 SVGAGI. The CDR3 sequence: CASSKQGGSDGYTF. The CDR3 nucleotides are TGTGCCAGCAGTAAACAGGGGGGCTCGGATGGCTACACCTTC.

The chain has TRBV11-2 and TRBJ1-6; tentative D call: TRBD1 (6 bases). Germline V gene sequence: CDR1 SGHAT, CDR2 FQNNGV. V lost 0 bases, J lost 0 bases, and 9 bases lay in between. CDR3 length: 17 amino acids. DNA of the CDR3: TGTGCCAGCAGCTTAGAGGGGGCCAGCTCCTATAATTCACCCCTCCACTTT. Amino acid sequence: CASSLEGASSYNSPLHF. Variable domain in full (rest from reference TRBV11-2 and TRBJ1-6): EAGVAQSPRYKIIEKRQSVAFWCNPISGHATLYWYQQILGQGPKLLIQFQNNGVVDDSQLPKDRFSAERLKGVDSTLKIQPAKLEDSAVYLCASSLEGASSYNSPLHFGNGTRLTVT.

V and J are TRBV7-2 and TRBJ2-7; 9 bases align to TRBD1. The junction had 10 bases not matched to a gene; V was cut back by 6 bases and J by 4 bases. CDR3 length equals 15 residues. Looked up from germline, CDR1 is SGHTA and CDR2 is FQGNSA. CDR3 amino acids: CASRNTGTGWYEQYF. The DNA of the CDR3 is TGTGCCAGCAGAAACACCGGGACAGGGTGGTACGAGCAGTACTTC.

The genes are TRBV5-1 and TRBJ1-1, with D unresolved. The CDR3 consists of 15 residues. Germline CDR1 reads SGHRS; CDR2 reads YFSETQ. Trimming shortened V by 4 bases and J by 0 bases, and 13 bases separated the two germline ends. In DNA, the CDR3 is TGCGCCAGCAGCAAATTCCCCGAGATGAACACTGAAGCTTTCTTT. It translates to CASSKFPEMNTEAFF. Full variable domain (rest looked up from reference TRBV5-1 and TRBJ1-1): KAGVTQTPRYLIKTRGQQVTLSCSPISGHRSVSWYQQTPGQGLQFLFEYFSETQRNKGNFPGRFSGRQFSNSRSEMNVSTLELGDSALYLCASSKFPEMNTEAFFGQGTRLTVV.

This sequence joins TRBV29-1 and TRBJ1-2; 7 bases map to TRBD1. V shed 3 bases and J 2 bases; nucleotides not matched to a gene: 15. From germline, CDR1 is SQVTM and CDR2 ANQGSEA. This CDR3 is built from 17 residues. CDR3 amino acids: CSVDRGPGQELNYGYTF. For the CDR3, the DNA is TGCAGCGTTGATAGGGGCCCAGGACAGGAGCTAAACTATGGCTACACCTTC.

The chain uses TRBV9 and TRBJ2-2; D gene unclear. The CDR3 consists of 12 residues. CDR1 is SGDLS, CDR2 YYNGEE, per germline. Trimming stripped 4 bases from V and 6 bases from J, with 7 bases between. The CDR3: CASSSVAGELFF. As DNA, the CDR3 is TGTGCCAGCAGCTCCGTCGCCGGGGAGCTGTTTTTT.

This clone was found once. This chain joins TRBV7-8 and TRBJ1-1, with D possibly matching TRBD1 (6 bases). Per the germline V gene, CDR1 is SGHVS and CDR2 is FQNEAQ. This CDR3 is 15 amino acids long. V was pared by 5 bases and J by 1 base, with 14 bases between. CDR3 in amino acids: CASSPKGGWNTEAFF. The CDR3 DNA reads as TGTGCCAGCAGCCCTAAGGGGGGATGGAACACTGAAGCTTTCTTT.